These 4 T cell receptor beta chains were sequenced from one sample in a study of blood T cell repertoires in COVID-19. Profiling relied on immunoSEQ multiplex PCR, and the TCRdb table lists in-frame clones only, not all of them. The repertoire holds some 96,000 clones, approximately 80% seen once, with under 15% in the top ten. The source material was peripheral blood. Every receptor here comes from a man in his fifties with active or convalescent COVID-19.

A single count supports this clone. The chain couples TRBV24-1 to TRBJ2-1, with a weak D call TRBD2 (6 bases). V lost 4 bases, J lost 4 bases, and 16 bases lay in between. This CDR3 is 16 amino acids long. Germline CDR1 is KGHDR and CDR2 is SFDVKD. CDR3 in amino acids: CATSELAPGGYNEQFF. In nucleotides, the CDR3 is TGTGCCACCAGTGAGCTAGCGCCCGGCGGGTACAATGAGCAGTTCTTC.

This chain links TRBV5-4 with TRBJ2-1, with D possibly TRBD1 on 6 matching bases. The length of the CDR3 is 15 residues. V dropped 0 bases and J dropped 6 bases, with 13 bases sitting between them. Germline assignment: CDR1 SGHNT and CDR2 YYREEE (reference sequence). The CDR3 nucleotides are TGTGCCAGCAGCTTGGCCTTTGGACAGATCAATGAGCAGTTCTTC. Translated: CASSLAFGQINEQFF.

This chain links TRBV11-3 with TRBJ2-4; TRBD2 might be the D (5 bases). Germline V gene lookup returns CDR1 SGHNT and CDR2 YENEEA. Trimming cost V 2 bases and J 3 bases, with 8 bases left between them. This CDR3 spans 14 amino acids. The DNA of the CDR3 is TGTGCCAGCAGCTTAATGAGGGACAAAAACATTCAGTACTTC. Its translation is CASSLMRDKNIQYF.

This clone was counted between two and nine times. The chain joins TRBV18 to TRBJ2-1, with 11 positions matching TRBD2. This CDR3 spans 15 amino acids. Trimming at V came to 2 bases and at J to 9 bases, leaving 6 bases not matched to a gene. Germline V gives CDR1 KGHSH, CDR2 LQKENI. The CDR3: CASSPRASGRREQFF. DNA for the CDR3: TGTGCCAGCTCACCAAGGGCTAGCGGGAGGCGTGAGCAGTTCTTC.